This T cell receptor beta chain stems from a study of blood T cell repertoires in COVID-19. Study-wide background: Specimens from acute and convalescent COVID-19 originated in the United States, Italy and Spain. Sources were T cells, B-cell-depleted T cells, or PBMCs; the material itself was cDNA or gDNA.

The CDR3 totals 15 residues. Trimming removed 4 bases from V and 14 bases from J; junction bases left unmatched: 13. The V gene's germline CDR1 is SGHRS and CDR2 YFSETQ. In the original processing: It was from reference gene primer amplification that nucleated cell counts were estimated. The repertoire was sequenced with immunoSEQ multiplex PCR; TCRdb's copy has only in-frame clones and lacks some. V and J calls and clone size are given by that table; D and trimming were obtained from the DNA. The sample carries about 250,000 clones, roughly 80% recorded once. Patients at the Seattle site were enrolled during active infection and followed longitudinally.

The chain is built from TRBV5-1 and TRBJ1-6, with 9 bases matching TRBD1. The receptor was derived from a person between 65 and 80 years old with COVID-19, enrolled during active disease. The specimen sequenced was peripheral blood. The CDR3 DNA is TGCGCCAGCAGCGTACAGGGGGCTGTAGGTAGCACCCTCCACTTT. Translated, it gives CASSVQGAVGSTLHF.